This TCR beta chain originates from a study of T cell responses to AZD1222 COVID-19 vaccine. The CDR3 length is 13 residues. The germline V gene has CDR1 MNHEY and CDR2 SVGAGI. V lost 6 bases, J lost 3 bases, and 9 bases lay in between. Some clones are missing from TCRdb's copy, which holds only in-frame ones; the method was immunoSEQ multiplex PCR. The sample lists roughly 180,000 clones, around nine tenths occurring once. Pooling covered second doses at about 4 or about 12 weeks. Sequencing used peripheral blood, obtained 28 days after the second AZD1222 dose. The V gene is TRBV6-5, the J gene TRBJ1-3, with D possibly matching TRBD1 (6 bases). The clonotype originates from an adult who received the AZD1222 COVID-19 vaccine. CDR3 in DNA: TGTGCCAGCAGAACAGGGAATGGAAACACCATATATTTT. Its protein is CASRTGNGNTIYF.